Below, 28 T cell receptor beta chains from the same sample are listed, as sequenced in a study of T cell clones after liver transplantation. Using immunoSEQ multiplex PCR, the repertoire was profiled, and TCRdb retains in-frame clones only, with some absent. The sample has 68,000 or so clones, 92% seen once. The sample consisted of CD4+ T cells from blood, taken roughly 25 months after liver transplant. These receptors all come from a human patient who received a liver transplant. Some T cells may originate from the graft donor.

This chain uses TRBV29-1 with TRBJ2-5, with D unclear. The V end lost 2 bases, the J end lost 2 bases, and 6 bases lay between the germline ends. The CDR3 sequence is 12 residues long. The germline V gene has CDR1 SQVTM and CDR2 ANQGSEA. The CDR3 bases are TGCAGCGTTGAAAATGGGCAAGAGACCCAGTACTTC. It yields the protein CSVENGQETQYF.

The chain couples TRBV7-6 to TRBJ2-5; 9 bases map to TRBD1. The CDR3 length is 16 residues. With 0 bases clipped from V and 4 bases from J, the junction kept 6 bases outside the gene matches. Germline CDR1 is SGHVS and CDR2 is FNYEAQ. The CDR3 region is CASSLALRTGAETQYF. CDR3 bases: TGTGCCAGCAGCTTAGCCCTAAGGACAGGGGCAGAGACCCAGTACTTC.

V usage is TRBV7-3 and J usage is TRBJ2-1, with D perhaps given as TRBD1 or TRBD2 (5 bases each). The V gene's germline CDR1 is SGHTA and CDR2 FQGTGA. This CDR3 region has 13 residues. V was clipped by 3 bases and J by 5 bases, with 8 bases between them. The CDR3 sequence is CASSFGTNNEQFF. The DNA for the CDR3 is TGTGCCAGCAGCTTCGGGACGAACAATGAGCAGTTCTTC.

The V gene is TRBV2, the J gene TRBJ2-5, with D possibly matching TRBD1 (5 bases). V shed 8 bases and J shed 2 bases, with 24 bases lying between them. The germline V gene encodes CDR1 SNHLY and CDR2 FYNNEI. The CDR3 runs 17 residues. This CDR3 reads CASYQLVLWGVQETQYF. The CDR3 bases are TGTGCCAGCTACCAACTCGTCCTTTGGGGCGTACAAGAGACCCAGTACTTC. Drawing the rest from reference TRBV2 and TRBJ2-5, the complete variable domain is EPEVTQTPSHQVTQMGQEVILRCVPISNHLYFYWYRQILGQKVEFLVSFYNNEISEKSEIFDDQFSVERPDGSNFTLKIRSTKLEDSAMYFCASYQLVLWGVQETQYFGPGTRLLVL.

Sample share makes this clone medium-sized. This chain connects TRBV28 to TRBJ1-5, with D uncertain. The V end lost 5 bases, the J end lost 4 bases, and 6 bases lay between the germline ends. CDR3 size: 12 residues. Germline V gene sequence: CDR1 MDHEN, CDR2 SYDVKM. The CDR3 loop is CASSEGNQPQHF. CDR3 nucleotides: TGTGCCAGCAGTGAGGGAAATCAGCCCCAGCATTTT. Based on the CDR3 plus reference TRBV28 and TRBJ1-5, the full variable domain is DVKVTQSSRYLVKRTGEKVFLECVQDMDHENMFWYRQDPGLGLRLIYFSYDVKMKEKGDIPEGYSVSREKKERFSLILESASTNQTSMYLCASSEGNQPQHFGDGTRLSIL.

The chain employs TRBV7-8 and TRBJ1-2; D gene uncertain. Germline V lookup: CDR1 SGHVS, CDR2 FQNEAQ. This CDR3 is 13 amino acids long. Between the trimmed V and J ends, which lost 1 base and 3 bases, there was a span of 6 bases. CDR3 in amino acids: CASSLDPDYGYTF. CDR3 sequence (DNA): TGTGCCAGCAGCTTAGACCCCGACTATGGCTACACCTTC.

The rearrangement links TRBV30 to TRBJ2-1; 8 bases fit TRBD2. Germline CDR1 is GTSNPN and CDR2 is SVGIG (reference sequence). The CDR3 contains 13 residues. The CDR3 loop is CAFSGTSYNEQFF. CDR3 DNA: TGTGCTTTCTCCGGGACTAGCTACAATGAGCAGTTCTTC.

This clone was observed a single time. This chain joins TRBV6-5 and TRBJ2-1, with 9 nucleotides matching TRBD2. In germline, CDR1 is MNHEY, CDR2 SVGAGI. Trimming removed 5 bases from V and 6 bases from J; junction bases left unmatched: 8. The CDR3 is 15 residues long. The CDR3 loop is CASSKVAGVRNEQFF. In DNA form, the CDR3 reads TGTGCCAGCAGTAAAGTAGCGGGAGTACGCAATGAGCAGTTCTTC.

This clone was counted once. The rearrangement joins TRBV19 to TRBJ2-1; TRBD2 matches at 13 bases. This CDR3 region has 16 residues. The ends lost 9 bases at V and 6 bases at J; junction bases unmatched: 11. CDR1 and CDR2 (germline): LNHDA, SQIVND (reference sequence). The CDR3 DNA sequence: TGTGCCAGCCACAAACGACTAGCGGGAGGAATCAATGAGCAGTTCTTC. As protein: CASHKRLAGGINEQFF.

CDR3 residues: CASSPKLAGGPSETQYF. CDR3 DNA sequence: TGTGCCAGCAGCCCAAAACTAGCGGGAGGGCCCTCGGAGACCCAGTACTTC. The chain is built from TRBV7-9 and TRBJ2-5, with 13 bases matching TRBD2. The germline gives CDR1 SEHNR, CDR2 FQNEAQ (reference sequence). The CDR3 sequence is 17 residues long. Trimming took 5 bases from V and 5 from J; bases not matched to a gene: 11.

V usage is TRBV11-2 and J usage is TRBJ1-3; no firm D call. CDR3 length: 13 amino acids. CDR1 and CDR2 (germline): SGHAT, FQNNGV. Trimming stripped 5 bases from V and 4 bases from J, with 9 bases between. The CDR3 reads CASSPTTGNTIYF. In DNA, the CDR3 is TGTGCCAGCAGCCCGACGACCGGAAACACCATATATTTT.

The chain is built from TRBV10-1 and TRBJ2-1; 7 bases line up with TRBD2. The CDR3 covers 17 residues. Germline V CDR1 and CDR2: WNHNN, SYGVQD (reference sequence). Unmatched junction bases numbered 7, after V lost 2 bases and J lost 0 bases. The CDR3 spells CASSETLADNSYNEQFF. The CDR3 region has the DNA TGCGCCAGCAGTGAGACCCTAGCGGACAACTCCTACAATGAGCAGTTCTTC.

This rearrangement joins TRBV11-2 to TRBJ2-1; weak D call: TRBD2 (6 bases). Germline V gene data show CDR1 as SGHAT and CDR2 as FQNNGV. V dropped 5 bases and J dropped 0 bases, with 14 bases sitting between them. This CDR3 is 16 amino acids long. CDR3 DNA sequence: TGTGCCAGCAGCACAGGACTATTTAGCTCCTACAATGAGCAGTTCTTC. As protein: CASSTGLFSSYNEQFF.

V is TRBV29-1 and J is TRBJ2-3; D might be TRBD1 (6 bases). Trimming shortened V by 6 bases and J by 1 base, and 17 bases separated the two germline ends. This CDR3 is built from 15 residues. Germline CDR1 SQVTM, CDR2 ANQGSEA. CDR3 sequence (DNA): TGCAGCGTCCCGAGGGGGACCTCCGGCACAGATACGCAGTATTTT. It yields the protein CSVPRGTSGTDTQYF.

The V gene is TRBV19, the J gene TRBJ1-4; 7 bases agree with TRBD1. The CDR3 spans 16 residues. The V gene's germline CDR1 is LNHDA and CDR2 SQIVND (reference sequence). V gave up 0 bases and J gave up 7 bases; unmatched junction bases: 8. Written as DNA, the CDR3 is TGTGCCAGTAGTATAGATCTAGGGACAGAGACTGAAAAACTGTTTTTT. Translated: CASSIDLGTETEKLFF.

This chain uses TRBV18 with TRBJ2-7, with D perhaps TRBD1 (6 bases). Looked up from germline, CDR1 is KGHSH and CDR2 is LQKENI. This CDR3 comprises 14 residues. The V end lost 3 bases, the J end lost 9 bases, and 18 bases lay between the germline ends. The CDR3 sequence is CASSPTQGLAVQYF. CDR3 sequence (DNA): TGTGCCAGCTCACCCACCCAGGGGCTGGCGGTGCAGTACTTC.

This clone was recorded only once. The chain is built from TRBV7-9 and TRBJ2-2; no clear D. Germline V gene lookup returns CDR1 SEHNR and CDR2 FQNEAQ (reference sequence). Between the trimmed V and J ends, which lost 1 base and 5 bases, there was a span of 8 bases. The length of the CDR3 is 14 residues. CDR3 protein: CASSLGQTTGELFF. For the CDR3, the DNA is TGTGCCAGCAGCTTAGGTCAGACAACCGGGGAGCTGTTTTTT.

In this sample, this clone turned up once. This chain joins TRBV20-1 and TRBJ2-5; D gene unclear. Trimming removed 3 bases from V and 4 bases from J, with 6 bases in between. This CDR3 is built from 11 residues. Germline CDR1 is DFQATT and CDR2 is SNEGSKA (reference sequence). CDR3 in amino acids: CSARGSETQYF. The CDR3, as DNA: TGCAGTGCTAGGGGATCAGAGACCCAGTACTTC.

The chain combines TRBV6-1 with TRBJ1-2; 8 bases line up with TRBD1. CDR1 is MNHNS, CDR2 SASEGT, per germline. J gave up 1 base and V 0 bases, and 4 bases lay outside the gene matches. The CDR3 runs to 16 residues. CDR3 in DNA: TGTGCCAGCAGTGAAGCTAGGACAGGGATTAACTATGGCTACACCTTC. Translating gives CASSEARTGINYGYTF.

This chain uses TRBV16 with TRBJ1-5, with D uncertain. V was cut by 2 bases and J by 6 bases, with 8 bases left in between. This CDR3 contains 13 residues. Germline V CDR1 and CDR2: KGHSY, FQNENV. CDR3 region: CASSQGGFQPQHF. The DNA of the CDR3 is TGTGCCAGCAGCCAAGGAGGGTTTCAGCCCCAGCATTTT.

The CDR3 is CASSWDSDNEQFF. The DNA of the CDR3 is TGTGCCAGCAGCTGGGACAGTGACAATGAGCAGTTCTTC. The chain uses TRBV7-7 and TRBJ2-1; TRBD1 matches 7 bases. This CDR3 contains 13 residues. The J segment lost 5 bases and the V segment lost 4 bases, leaving 2 bases of the junction unmatched. CDR1 is SSHAT and CDR2 is FNYEAQ in the germline V gene (reference sequence).

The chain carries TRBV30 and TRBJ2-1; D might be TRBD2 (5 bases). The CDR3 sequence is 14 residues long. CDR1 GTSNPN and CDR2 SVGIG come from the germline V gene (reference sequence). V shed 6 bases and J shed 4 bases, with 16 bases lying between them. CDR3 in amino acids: CACSGAEHYNEQFF. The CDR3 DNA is TGTGCCTGTTCTGGAGCGGAGCATTACAATGAGCAGTTCTTC.

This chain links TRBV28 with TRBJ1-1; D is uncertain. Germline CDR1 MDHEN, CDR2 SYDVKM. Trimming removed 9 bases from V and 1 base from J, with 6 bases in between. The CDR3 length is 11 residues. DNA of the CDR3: TGTGCCAGTAACAAGAACACTGAAGCTTTCTTT. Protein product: CASNKNTEAFF.

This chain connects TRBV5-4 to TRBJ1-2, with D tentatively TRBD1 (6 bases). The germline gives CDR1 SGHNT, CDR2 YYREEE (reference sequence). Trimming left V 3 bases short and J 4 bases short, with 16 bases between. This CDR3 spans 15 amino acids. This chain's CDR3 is CASSWPGQNVYGYTF. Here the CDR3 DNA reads TGTGCCAGCAGCTGGCCGGGACAAAACGTCTATGGCTACACCTTC. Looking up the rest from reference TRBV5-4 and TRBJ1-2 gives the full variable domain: ETGVTQSPTHLIKTRGQQVTLRCSSQSGHNTVSWYQQALGQGPQFIFQYYREEENGRGNFPPRFSGLQFPNYSSELNVNALELDDSALYLCASSWPGQNVYGYTFGSGTRLTVV.

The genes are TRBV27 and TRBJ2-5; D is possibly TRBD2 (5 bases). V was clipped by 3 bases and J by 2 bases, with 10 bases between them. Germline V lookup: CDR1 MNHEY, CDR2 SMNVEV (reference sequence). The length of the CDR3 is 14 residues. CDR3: CASSFSGKQETQYF. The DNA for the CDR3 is TGTGCCAGCAGTTTCTCCGGGAAACAAGAGACCCAGTACTTC.

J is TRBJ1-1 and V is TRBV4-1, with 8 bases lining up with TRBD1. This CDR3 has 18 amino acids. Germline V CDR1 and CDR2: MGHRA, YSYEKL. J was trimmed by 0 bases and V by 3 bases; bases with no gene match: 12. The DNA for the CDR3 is TGCGCCAGCAGCCACCCCAGGGGGCCCATCGATATGAACACTGAAGCTTTCTTT. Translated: CASSHPRGPIDMNTEAFF.

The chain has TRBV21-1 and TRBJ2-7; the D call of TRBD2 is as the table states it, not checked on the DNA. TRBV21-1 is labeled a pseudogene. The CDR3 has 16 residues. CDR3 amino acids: CAISGLAGDWSYEQYF. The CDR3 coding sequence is TGTGCCATCTCGGGACTAGCGGGCGACTGGAGCTACGAGCAGTACTTC.

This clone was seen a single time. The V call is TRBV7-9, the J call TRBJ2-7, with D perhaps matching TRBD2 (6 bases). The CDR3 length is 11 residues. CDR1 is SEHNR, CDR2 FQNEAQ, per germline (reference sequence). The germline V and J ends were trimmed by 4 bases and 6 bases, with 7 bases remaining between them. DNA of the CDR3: TGTGCCAGCAGCTATAGCGGCGAGCAGTACTTC. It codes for CASSYSGEQYF.